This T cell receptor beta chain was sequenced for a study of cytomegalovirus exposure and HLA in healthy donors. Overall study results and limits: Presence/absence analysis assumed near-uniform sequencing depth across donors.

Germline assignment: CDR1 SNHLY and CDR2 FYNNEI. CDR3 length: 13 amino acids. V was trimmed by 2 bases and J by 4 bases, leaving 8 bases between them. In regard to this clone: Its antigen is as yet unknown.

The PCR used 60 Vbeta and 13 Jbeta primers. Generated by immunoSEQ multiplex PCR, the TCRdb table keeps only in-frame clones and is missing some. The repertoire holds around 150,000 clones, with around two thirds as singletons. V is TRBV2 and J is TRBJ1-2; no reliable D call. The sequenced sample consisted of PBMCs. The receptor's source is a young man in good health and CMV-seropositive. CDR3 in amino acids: CASSERGFYGYTF. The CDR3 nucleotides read TGTGCCAGCAGTGAACGGGGTTTCTATGGCTACACCTTC.